This T cell receptor (beta chain) was retrieved from a study of T cell responses to AZD1222 COVID-19 vaccine. Using immunoSEQ multiplex PCR, the repertoire was profiled, and TCRdb retains in-frame clones only, with some absent. The sample holds tens of thousands of clones, about 86% seen once. Germline values: CDR1 MNHEY, CDR2 SMNVEV (reference sequence). V was cut by 1 base and J by 7 bases, with 9 bases left in between. This CDR3 has 13 residues. The chain joins TRBV27 to TRBJ2-3; D is uncertain. The clonotype originates from an adult in good health. The sample consisted of peripheral blood, taken on day 0 of AZD1222 vaccination. The DNA for the CDR3 is TGTGCCAGCAGTTTATGGAAAGGGAATACGCAGTATTTT. Protein: CASSLWKGNTQYF.